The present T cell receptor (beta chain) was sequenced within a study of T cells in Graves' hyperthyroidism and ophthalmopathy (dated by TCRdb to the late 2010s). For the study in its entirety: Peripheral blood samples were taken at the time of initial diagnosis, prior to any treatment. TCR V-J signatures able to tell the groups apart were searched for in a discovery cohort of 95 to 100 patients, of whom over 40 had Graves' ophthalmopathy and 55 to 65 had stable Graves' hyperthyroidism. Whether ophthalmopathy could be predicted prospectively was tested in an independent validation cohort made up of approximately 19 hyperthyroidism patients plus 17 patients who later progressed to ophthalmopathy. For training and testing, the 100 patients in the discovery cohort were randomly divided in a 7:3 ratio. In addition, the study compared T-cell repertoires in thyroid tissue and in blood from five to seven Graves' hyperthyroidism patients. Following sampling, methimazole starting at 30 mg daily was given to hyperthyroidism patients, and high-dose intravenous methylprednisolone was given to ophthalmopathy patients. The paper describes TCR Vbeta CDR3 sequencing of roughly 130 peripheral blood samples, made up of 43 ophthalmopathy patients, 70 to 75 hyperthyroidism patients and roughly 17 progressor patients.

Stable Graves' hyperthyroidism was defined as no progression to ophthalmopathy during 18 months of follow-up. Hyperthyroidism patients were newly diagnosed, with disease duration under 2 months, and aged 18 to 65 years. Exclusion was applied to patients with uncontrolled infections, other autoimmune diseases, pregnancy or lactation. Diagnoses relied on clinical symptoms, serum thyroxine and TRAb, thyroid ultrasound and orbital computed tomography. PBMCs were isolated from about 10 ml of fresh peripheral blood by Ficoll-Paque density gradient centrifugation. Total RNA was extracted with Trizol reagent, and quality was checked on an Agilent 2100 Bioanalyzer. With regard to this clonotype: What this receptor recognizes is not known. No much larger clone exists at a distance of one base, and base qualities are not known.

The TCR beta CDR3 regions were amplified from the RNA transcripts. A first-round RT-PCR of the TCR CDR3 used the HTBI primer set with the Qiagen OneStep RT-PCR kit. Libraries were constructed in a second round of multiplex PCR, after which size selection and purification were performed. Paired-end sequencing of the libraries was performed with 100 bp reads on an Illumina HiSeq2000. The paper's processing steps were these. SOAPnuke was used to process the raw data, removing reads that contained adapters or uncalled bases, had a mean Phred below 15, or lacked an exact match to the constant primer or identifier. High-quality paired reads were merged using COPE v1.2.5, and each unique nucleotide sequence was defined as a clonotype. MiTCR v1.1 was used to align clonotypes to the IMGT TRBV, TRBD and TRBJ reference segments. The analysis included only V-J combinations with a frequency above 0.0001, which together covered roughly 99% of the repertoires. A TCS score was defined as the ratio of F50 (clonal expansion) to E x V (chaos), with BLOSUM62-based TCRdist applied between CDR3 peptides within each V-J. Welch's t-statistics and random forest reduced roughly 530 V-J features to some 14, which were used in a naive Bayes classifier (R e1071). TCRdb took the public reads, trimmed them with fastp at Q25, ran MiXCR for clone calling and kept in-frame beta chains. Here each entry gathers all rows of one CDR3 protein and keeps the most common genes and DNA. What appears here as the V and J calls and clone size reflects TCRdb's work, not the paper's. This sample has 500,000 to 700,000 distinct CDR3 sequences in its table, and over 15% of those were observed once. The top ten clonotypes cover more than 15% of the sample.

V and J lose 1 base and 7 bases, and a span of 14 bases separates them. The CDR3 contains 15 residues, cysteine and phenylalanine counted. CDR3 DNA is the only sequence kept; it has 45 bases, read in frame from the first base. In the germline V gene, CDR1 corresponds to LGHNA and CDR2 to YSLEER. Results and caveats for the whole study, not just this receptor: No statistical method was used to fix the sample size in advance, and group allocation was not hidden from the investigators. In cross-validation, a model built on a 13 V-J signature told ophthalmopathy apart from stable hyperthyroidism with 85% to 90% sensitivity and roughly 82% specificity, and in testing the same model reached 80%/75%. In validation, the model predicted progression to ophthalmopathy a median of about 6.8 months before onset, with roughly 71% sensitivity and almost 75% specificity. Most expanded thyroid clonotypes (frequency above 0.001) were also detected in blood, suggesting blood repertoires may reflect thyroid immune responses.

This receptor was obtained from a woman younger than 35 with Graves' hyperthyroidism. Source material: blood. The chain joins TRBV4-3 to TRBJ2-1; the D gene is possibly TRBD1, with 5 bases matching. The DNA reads TGCGCCAGCAGCCAAGGCGGCAGGGTTGGGAATGAGCAGTTCTTC. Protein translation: CASSQGGRVGNEQFF.